The rows below give T cell receptor beta chains drawn from one sample of a study of T cells after yellow fever vaccination. MiXCR was run by TCRdb on the 5' RACE reads, yielding one entry per CDR3 protein. Found here are 120,000 or so distinct CDR3 sequences, roughly 15% of them singletons; the top ten hold more than 40%. The sequencing here drew on CD8+ T cells sorted from PBMCs, taken 5 days after the yellow fever booster vaccination. These receptors all come from a man aged 18 to 35 who received the YFV17D yellow fever vaccine. Both conserved end residues are part of each CDR3. The D gene is left open where the match is weak. Clone size is shown for a subset of rows, as once, few, many or a class of expanded clone.

d_call: TRBD2; v_call: TRBV27; j_call: TRBJ2-3; clone_size: -; cdr3_aa: CASSFSSLAGADTQYF; cdr3_nt: TGTGCCAGCAGTTTTTCGTCTCTAGCGGGGGCCGATACGCAGTATTTT
d_call: -; v_call: TRBV4-3; j_call: TRBJ2-1; clone_size: few; cdr3_aa: CASSQDRADNEQFF; cdr3_nt: TGCGCCAGCAGCCAAGACAGGGCAGACAATGAGCAGTTCTTC
d_call: -; v_call: TRBV11-2; j_call: TRBJ1-2; clone_size: -; cdr3_aa: CASSSSTENYGYTF; cdr3_nt: TGTGCCAGCAGCTCCTCCACAGAGAACTATGGCTACACCTTC
d_call: TRBD1; v_call: TRBV19; j_call: TRBJ2-2; clone_size: few; cdr3_aa: CASNRGRTGELFF; cdr3_nt: TGTGCCAGTAACAGGGGGCGCACCGGGGAGCTGTTTTTT
d_call: -; v_call: TRBV7-9; j_call: TRBJ2-3; clone_size: -; cdr3_aa: CASSLYRTVMTDTQYF; cdr3_nt: TGTGCCAGCAGCCTTTATCGGACAGTTATGACAGATACGCAGTATTTT
d_call: -; v_call: TRBV12-3/TRBV12-4; j_call: TRBJ2-2; clone_size: -; cdr3_aa: CASSFHPGELFF; cdr3_nt: TGTGCCAGCAGTTTTCACCCCGGGGAGCTGTTTTTT
d_call: TRBD1; v_call: TRBV12-3/TRBV12-4; j_call: TRBJ1-5; clone_size: few; cdr3_aa: CASRGQGHQPQHF; cdr3_nt: TGTGCCAGCAGGGGACAGGGGCATCAGCCCCAGCATTTT
d_call: -; v_call: TRBV27; j_call: TRBJ1-4; clone_size: -; cdr3_aa: CASSPDMVGEKLFF; cdr3_nt: TGTGCCAGCAGTCCAGATATGGTCGGTGAAAAACTGTTTTTT
d_call: TRBD2; v_call: TRBV5-1; j_call: TRBJ2-1; clone_size: few; cdr3_aa: CASSGEGTFYNEQFF; cdr3_nt: TGCGCCAGCAGCGGGGAGGGGACCTTCTACAATGAGCAGTTCTTC
d_call: -; v_call: TRBV7-9; j_call: TRBJ2-2; clone_size: few; cdr3_aa: CASSTTGFSGNTGELFF; cdr3_nt: TGTGCCAGCAGCACCACAGGGTTCTCAGGGAACACCGGGGAGCTGTTTTTT
d_call: -; v_call: TRBV2; j_call: TRBJ2-1; clone_size: many; cdr3_aa: CASDGGGDEQFF; cdr3_nt: TGTGCCAGCGACGGAGGGGGAGATGAGCAGTTCTTC
d_call: TRBD2; v_call: TRBV27; j_call: TRBJ2-3; clone_size: many; cdr3_aa: CASSRSSGGVSDTQYF; cdr3_nt: TGTGCCAGCAGCCGGAGTAGCGGGGGGGTTTCAGATACGCAGTATTTT
d_call: -; v_call: TRBV6-2/TRBV6-3; j_call: TRBJ2-5; clone_size: -; cdr3_aa: CASSYLGQGGQETQYF; cdr3_nt: TGTGCCAGCAGTTATTTGGGGCAGGGAGGCCAAGAGACCCAGTACTTC
d_call: TRBD2; v_call: TRBV19; j_call: TRBJ2-1; clone_size: -; cdr3_aa: CASSIVAGRYNEQFF; cdr3_nt: TGTGCCAGTAGTATAGTAGCGGGGAGATACAATGAGCAGTTCTTC
d_call: TRBD1; v_call: TRBV5-6; j_call: TRBJ2-3; clone_size: -; cdr3_aa: CASSLPDRVDTQYF; cdr3_nt: TGTGCCAGCAGCTTGCCGGACAGGGTGGATACGCAGTATTTT
d_call: -; v_call: TRBV7-9; j_call: TRBJ1-5; clone_size: few; cdr3_aa: CASSFTAVGQPQHF; cdr3_nt: TGTGCCAGCAGCTTTACGGCGGTGGGTCAGCCCCAGCATTTT
d_call: -; v_call: TRBV7-2; j_call: TRBJ2-3; clone_size: few; cdr3_aa: CASTQISGRPDADTQYF; cdr3_nt: TGTGCCAGCACCCAGATTTCGGGACGCCCAGACGCAGATACGCAGTATTTT
d_call: -; v_call: TRBV4-1; j_call: TRBJ1-1; clone_size: -; cdr3_aa: CASSHVQPTEAFF; cdr3_nt: TGCGCCAGCAGCCACGTTCAGCCTACTGAAGCTTTCTTT
d_call: -; v_call: TRBV18; j_call: TRBJ2-3; clone_size: -; cdr3_aa: CASSPWGFRTDTQYF; cdr3_nt: TGTGCCAGCTCACCCTGGGGTTTTAGGACAGATACGCAGTATTTT
d_call: -; v_call: TRBV6-6; j_call: TRBJ2-1; clone_size: -; cdr3_aa: CASSSRSSYNEQFF; cdr3_nt: TGTGCCAGCAGTTCTAGGAGCTCCTACAATGAGCAGTTCTTC
d_call: -; v_call: TRBV6-2/TRBV6-3; j_call: TRBJ2-3; clone_size: many; cdr3_aa: CASSYQPRDTQYF; cdr3_nt: TGTGCCAGCAGTTACCAGCCGCGGGATACGCAGTATTTT
d_call: TRBD1; v_call: TRBV7-6; j_call: TRBJ2-2; clone_size: few; cdr3_aa: CASSLMGQTTGELFF; cdr3_nt: TGTGCCAGCAGCTTAATGGGACAGACCACCGGGGAGCTGTTTTTT
d_call: TRBD1; v_call: TRBV7-2; j_call: TRBJ2-2; clone_size: few; cdr3_aa: CASSRQGNTGELFF; cdr3_nt: TGTGCCAGCAGTCGACAGGGGAACACCGGGGAGCTGTTTTTT
d_call: -; v_call: TRBV7-6; j_call: TRBJ1-1; clone_size: -; cdr3_aa: CASRLIIGPGTEAFF; cdr3_nt: TGTGCCAGCAGATTAATAATTGGCCCAGGCACTGAAGCTTTCTTT
d_call: TRBD1; v_call: TRBV27; j_call: TRBJ2-1; clone_size: -; cdr3_aa: CASSLSAETGAPYNEQFF; cdr3_nt: TGTGCCAGCAGTTTATCCGCCGAGACAGGGGCACCCTACAATGAGCAGTTCTTC
d_call: -; v_call: TRBV7-3; j_call: TRBJ2-2; clone_size: few; cdr3_aa: CASSPQGNTGELFF; cdr3_nt: TGTGCCAGCAGCCCTCAGGGGAACACCGGGGAGCTGTTTTTT
d_call: -; v_call: TRBV13; j_call: TRBJ2-5; clone_size: few; cdr3_aa: CASSFGGFQETQYF; cdr3_nt: TGTGCCAGCAGCTTCGGGGGTTTCCAAGAGACCCAGTACTTC
d_call: -; v_call: TRBV7-6; j_call: TRBJ1-6; clone_size: few; cdr3_aa: CASSLARVYSYYSPLHF; cdr3_nt: TGTGCCAGCAGCTTAGCAAGGGTCTATTCTTATTATTCACCCCTCCACTTT
d_call: TRBD1; v_call: TRBV4-1; j_call: TRBJ1-5; clone_size: -; cdr3_aa: CASSQVDRAHQPQHF; cdr3_nt: TGCGCCAGCAGCCAAGTTGACAGGGCGCATCAGCCCCAGCATTTT
d_call: -; v_call: TRBV19; j_call: TRBJ2-5; clone_size: -; cdr3_aa: CASSIVPQETQYF; cdr3_nt: TGTGCCAGTAGTATAGTACCTCAAGAGACCCAGTACTTC
d_call: -; v_call: TRBV19; j_call: TRBJ2-5; clone_size: -; cdr3_aa: CASRVNPGETQYF; cdr3_nt: TGTGCCAGTAGGGTTAACCCGGGAGAGACCCAGTACTTC
d_call: -; v_call: TRBV9; j_call: TRBJ1-6; clone_size: few; cdr3_aa: CASSATTRSSYNSPLHF; cdr3_nt: TGTGCCAGCAGCGCGACGACTAGAAGCTCCTATAATTCACCCCTCCACTTT
d_call: -; v_call: TRBV6-1; j_call: TRBJ1-2; clone_size: -; cdr3_aa: CASSGREGEGYTF; cdr3_nt: TGTGCCAGCAGTGGTCGGGAGGGGGAAGGCTACACCTTC
d_call: TRBD2; v_call: TRBV28; j_call: TRBJ2-3; clone_size: once; cdr3_aa: CASSLGVVAGPKEYF; cdr3_nt: TGTGCCAGCAGTTTGGGGGTAGTAGCGGGGCCAAAGGAGTATTTT
d_call: -; v_call: TRBV24-1; j_call: TRBJ2-2; clone_size: -; cdr3_aa: CATSDFGRGTGELFF; cdr3_nt: TGTGCCACCAGTGATTTTGGCAGGGGCACCGGGGAGCTGTTTTTT